One and the same sample provided the 21 T cell receptor beta chains below, sequenced in a study of blood T cell repertoires in COVID-19. Produced via immunoSEQ multiplex PCR; TCRdb's table is partial and in-frame only. The data show 180,000 or so clones, 60% to 85% seen once. The sequenced sample consisted of peripheral blood. Receptor source: a woman aged 45-60 years with active or convalescent COVID-19.

This chain links TRBV28 with TRBJ1-2; tentative D call: TRBD1 (5 bases). CDR1 and CDR2 (germline): MDHEN, SYDVKM. This CDR3 has 15 residues. V gave up 6 bases and J gave up 0 bases, with 14 bases separating them. The CDR3 DNA is TGTGCCAGCAGCCCGAGAGGCAGGGCTAACTATGGCTACACCTTC. Its translation: CASSPRGRANYGYTF.

This clone appeared a few times. V and J are TRBV2 and TRBJ2-7; no clear D gene. CDR1 SNHLY and CDR2 FYNNEI come from the germline V gene. V lost 5 bases and J lost 1, with 3 bases in between. The CDR3 consists of 11 residues. CDR3 sequence (DNA): TGTGCCAGCAGTCCGTCCTACGAGCAGTACTTC. It specifies CASSPSYEQYF.

The table lists this clone with a few counts. The J gene is TRBJ2-1, the V gene TRBV27, with D perhaps matching TRBD2 (5 bases). Trimming took 5 bases from V and 6 from J, leaving 14 bases between them. Germline V gene data show CDR1 as MNHEY and CDR2 as SMNVEV (reference sequence). This CDR3 is built from 14 residues. CDR3: CASSPEDWRNEQFF. Here the CDR3 DNA reads TGTGCCAGCAGTCCCGAGGACTGGCGCAATGAGCAGTTCTTC.

The chain employs TRBV28 and TRBJ1-6; the D gene is possibly TRBD1 (6 bases). V lost 6 bases and J lost 8, with 11 bases in between. CDR1 is MDHEN and CDR2 is SYDVKM in the germline V gene. There are 13 residues in the CDR3. The CDR3 coding sequence is TGTGCCAGCAGATGGCAGGGGTATTCACCCCTCCACTTT. Its translation: CASRWQGYSPLHF.

The CDR3 region is CASSLRTGNPLEGYTF. In DNA, the CDR3 is TGTGCCAGCAGCCTACGGACAGGGAATCCTTTGGAGGGCTACACCTTC. V gene TRBV7-2 combines with J gene TRBJ1-2; 8 positions match TRBD1. With V trimmed by 5 bases and J by 8 bases, 16 bases remained unmatched. There are 16 residues in the CDR3. CDR1 and CDR2 from the germline V gene are SGHTA and FQGNSA.

The table lists this clone with a count of one. The rearrangement uses TRBV9 and TRBJ1-4, with a possible D match to TRBD1 (5 bases). CDR3 size: 16 residues. Trimming shortened V by 4 bases and J by 3 bases, and 16 bases separated the two germline ends. The germline V gene encodes CDR1 SGDLS and CDR2 YYNGEE. The DNA of the CDR3 is TGTGCCAGCAGCCCCCGCCTCAGGGAACCTAATGAAAAACTGTTTTTT. Encoded protein: CASSPRLREPNEKLFF.

CDR3 sequence: CASRGTGGNTEAFF. For the CDR3, the DNA is TGTGCCAGCAGGGGGACAGGGGGGAACACTGAAGCTTTCTTT. V is TRBV6-5 and J is TRBJ1-1; TRBD1 aligns across 11 bases. This CDR3 region has 14 residues. Looked up from germline, CDR1 is MNHEY and CDR2 is SVGAGI. The ends lost 6 bases at V and 1 base at J; junction bases unmatched: 1.

This chain links TRBV5-1 with TRBJ1-1; D possibly corresponds to TRBD1 (5 bases). Germline assignment: CDR1 SGHRS and CDR2 YFSETQ. V lost 3 bases and J 1 base, leaving 13 bases between the germline ends. This CDR3 is 15 amino acids long. CDR3 DNA sequence: TGCGCCAGCAGCTCGGGACTGGGGGGGAACACTGAAGCTTTCTTT. Its translation is CASSSGLGGNTEAFF.

V is TRBV4-3 and J is TRBJ2-7; D gene ambiguous. The ends were cut back, 0 bases at V and 4 bases at J, with 10 bases in the middle. The CDR3 loop spans 14 amino acids. Germline CDR1 and CDR2: LGHNA and YSLEER. The CDR3 coding sequence is TGCGCCAGCAGCCAAGAATTCGGTCGATACGAGCAGTACTTC. Its translation is CASSQEFGRYEQYF.

The rearrangement joins TRBV28 to TRBJ1-4, with D perhaps matching TRBD1 (6 bases). Germline V lookup: CDR1 MDHEN, CDR2 SYDVKM. The CDR3 runs 17 residues. The germline V and J ends were trimmed by 4 bases and 0 bases, with 15 bases remaining between them. For the CDR3, the DNA is TGTGCCAGCAGTTCCCCAGGGGATGCCGCAACTAATGAAAAACTGTTTTTT. Protein: CASSSPGDAATNEKLFF.

The table lists this clone with a few counts. This rearrangement joins TRBV7-2 to TRBJ1-2, with 8 bases matching TRBD1. Germline V gives CDR1 SGHTA, CDR2 FQGNSA. The trim removed 0 bases at V and 4 bases at J, leaving 1 base unmatched. The CDR3 length is 14 residues. The CDR3 sequence: CASSLAGQVYGYTF. The CDR3 bases are TGTGCCAGCAGCTTAGCGGGACAGGTCTATGGCTACACCTTC.

V is TRBV5-6 and J is TRBJ1-6; 7 bases are shared with TRBD1. From germline, CDR1 is SGHDT and CDR2 YYEEEE. This CDR3 comprises 14 residues. Losses at the gene ends were 4 bases for V and 10 bases for J; bases not matched to a gene: 8. Here the CDR3 DNA reads TGTGCCAGCAGCATAGGGACAGTTAAATCACCCCTCCACTTT. The encoded protein is CASSIGTVKSPLHF.

The gene calls are TRBV27 and TRBJ1-2, with TRBD1 matching 8 bases. Germline CDR1 and CDR2: MNHEY and SMNVEV (reference sequence). The CDR3 length is 15 residues. Trimming at V came to 5 bases and at J to 8 bases, leaving 13 bases not matched to a gene. CDR3 sequence: CASSPPGRGLQGYTF. CDR3 in DNA: TGTGCCAGCAGTCCGCCCGGCAGGGGGCTTCAAGGCTACACCTTC.

The J gene is TRBJ2-1, the V gene TRBV7-3; 7 bases are a match to TRBD2. The CDR3 contains 14 residues. Germline CDR1 and CDR2: SGHTA and FQGTGA. J was trimmed by 10 bases and V by 5 bases; bases with no gene match: 11. The DNA of the CDR3 is TGTGCCAGCAGCCCCTCGGGGAGGGCACGCGAGCAGTTCTTC. This codes for CASSPSGRAREQFF.

The V call is TRBV12-3 or TRBV12-4, the J call TRBJ1-5; unclear D gene. With 2 bases removed from V and 11 bases from J, the gap between germline ends came to 10 bases. The CDR3 length is 12 residues. The CDR3 sequence is CASSLYGESQHF. CDR3 DNA sequence: TGTGCCAGCAGTTTATACGGGGAGTCCCAGCATTTT.

The chain combines TRBV2 with TRBJ2-7; possibly TRBD2 for D (5 bases). Trimming cost V 7 bases and J 7 bases, with 17 bases left between them. This CDR3 spans 13 amino acids. Germline loops: CDR1 SNHLY, CDR2 FYNNEI. CDR3 nucleotides: TGTGCCAGCAATGGACGAGGGCTTGGGGAGCAGTACTTC. Amino acid sequence: CASNGRGLGEQYF.

The chain joins TRBV15 to TRBJ1-4, with 7 positions matching TRBD1. This CDR3 is built from 15 residues. V shed 1 base, J shed 4 bases, and the junction held 3 bases outside the gene matches. The V gene's germline CDR1 is LNHNV and CDR2 YYDKDF (reference sequence). CDR3 coding DNA: TGTGCCACCAGCAGAGTGGGACAGCGTAATGAAAAACTGTTTTTT. Encoded protein: CATSRVGQRNEKLFF.

CDR3 sequence: CAWKSGREFNEQYF. DNA of the CDR3: TGTGCCTGGAAGTCTGGGCGGGAGTTCAACGAGCAGTACTTC. V is TRBV30 and J is TRBJ2-7; 7 nucleotides line up with TRBD2. Per the germline V gene, CDR1 is GTSNPN and CDR2 is SVGIG (reference sequence). The V segment lost 4 bases and the J segment 5 bases; nucleotides outside the gene matches: 11. The CDR3 covers 14 residues.

The chain links TRBV28 to TRBJ2-3; D might be TRBD1 (5 bases). The CDR3 covers 16 residues. Germline V gives CDR1 MDHEN, CDR2 SYDVKM. The germline V and J ends were trimmed by 9 bases and 0 bases, with 19 bases remaining between them. This CDR3 is CASTLTGLTSTDTQYF. Here the CDR3 DNA reads TGTGCCAGTACCCTAACAGGTCTAACTAGCACAGATACGCAGTATTTT.

This clone was recorded a few times. The J gene is TRBJ1-5, the V gene TRBV7-8, with D uncertain. V lost 5 bases to trimming and J lost 4 bases, with 9 bases between them. The CDR3 covers 13 residues. Looked up from germline, CDR1 is SGHVS and CDR2 is FQNEAQ. Written as DNA, the CDR3 is TGTGCCAGCAGCATTAGAACTAATCAGCCCCAGCATTTT. This gives the protein CASSIRTNQPQHF.

The chain links TRBV18 to TRBJ1-5; 7 bases are a match to TRBD1. The ends lost 3 bases at V and 4 bases at J; junction bases unmatched: 3. CDR1 KGHSH and CDR2 LQKENI come from the germline V gene. The CDR3 runs to 14 residues. CDR3 coding DNA: TGTGCCAGCTCACCGGGACAGACAAATCAGCCCCAGCATTTT. Residues: CASSPGQTNQPQHF.